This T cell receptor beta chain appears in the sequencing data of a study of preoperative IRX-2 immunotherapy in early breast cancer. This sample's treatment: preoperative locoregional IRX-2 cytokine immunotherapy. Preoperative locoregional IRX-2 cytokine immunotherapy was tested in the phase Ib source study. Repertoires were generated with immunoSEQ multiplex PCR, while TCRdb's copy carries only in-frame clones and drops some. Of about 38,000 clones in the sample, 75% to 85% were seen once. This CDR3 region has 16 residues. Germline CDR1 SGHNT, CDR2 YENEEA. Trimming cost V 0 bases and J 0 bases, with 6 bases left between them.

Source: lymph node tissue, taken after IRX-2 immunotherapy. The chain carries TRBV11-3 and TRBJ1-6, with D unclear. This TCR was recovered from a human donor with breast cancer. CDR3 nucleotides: TGTGCCAGCAGCTTAGACAGTTCCTCCTATAATTCACCCCTCCACTTT. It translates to CASSLDSSSYNSPLHF.